This note documents a single T cell receptor (beta chain) sequence. TCRdb's table, derived via immunoSEQ multiplex PCR, lists solely in-frame clones and lacks some. There are around 130,000 clones in the sample; approximately 93% occur only once, and approximately 3.1% lies in the top ten. These data are taken from a study of T cell responses to AZD1222 COVID-19 vaccine. The germline V gene has CDR1 SGHRS and CDR2 YFSETQ. The CDR3 runs to 14 residues. V shed 7 bases and J shed 3 bases, with 16 bases lying between them. The starting material was peripheral blood, obtained on day 0 of AZD1222 vaccination. V and J are TRBV5-1 and TRBJ1-1, with D uncertain. The TCR was taken from an adult in good health. The CDR3 loop is CASGSLGGHTEAFF. The CDR3 DNA reads as TGCGCCAGCGGGTCTTTGGGAGGACACACTGAAGCTTTCTTT. Together with reference TRBV5-1 and TRBJ1-1, the CDR3 gives the full variable domain: KAGVTQTPRYLIKTRGQQVTLSCSPISGHRSVSWYQQTPGQGLQFLFEYFSETQRNKGNFPGRFSGRQFSNSRSEMNVSTLELGDSALYLCASGSLGGHTEAFFGQGTRLTVV.